These 9 T cell receptor beta chains came from one sample sequenced in a study of T cells in Graves' hyperthyroidism and ophthalmopathy. RNA transcripts yielded amplified TCR beta CDR3 regions. HTBI primers were used for first-round RT-PCR of the TCR CDR3. TCRdb recomputed calls from the multiplex PCR reads with MiXCR, one row per CDR3 protein. Of some 250,000 distinct CDR3 sequences listed, roughly 15% are singletons. Sequences were obtained from blood. Receptors originate from a woman in her 50s with Graves' hyperthyroidism that later progressed to Graves' ophthalmopathy.

This clonotype came up many times. The chain employs TRBV11-2 and TRBJ2-1; 10 nucleotides agree with TRBD2. The germline gives CDR1 SGHAT, CDR2 FQNNGV. The CDR3 is 16 amino acids. J gave up 5 bases and V 5 bases, and 9 bases lay outside the gene matches. DNA for the CDR3: TGTGCCAGCAGCGCCCTTAGCGGGGGGCGGAACAATGAGCAGTTCTTC. Its translation is CASSALSGGRNNEQFF.

This clonotype has at least ten counts. This chain connects TRBV9 to TRBJ2-1, with 10 bases identical to TRBD2. CDR1 is SGDLS and CDR2 is YYNGEE in the germline V gene. Trimming removed 0 bases from V and 7 bases from J; junction bases left unmatched: 4. There are 15 residues in the CDR3. CDR3 in DNA: TGTGCCAGCAGCGTAGGTAGCGGGAGGCGGAATGAGCAGTTCTTC. Translating it yields CASSVGSGRRNEQFF.

This clonotype was counted ten times or more. CDR3 sequence: CASSAGTSTLHF. As DNA, the CDR3 is TGTGCCAGCAGTGCAGGGACCAGCACCCTCCACTTT. The rearrangement links TRBV28 to TRBJ1-6, with a tentative D call TRBD1 (5 bases). The V end lost 5 bases, the J end lost 14 bases, and 13 bases lay between the germline ends. Germline assignment: CDR1 MDHEN and CDR2 SYDVKM. The CDR3 spans 12 residues.

The chain uses TRBV2 and TRBJ2-7; 7 nucleotides agree with TRBD2. Germline lookup yields CDR1 SNHLY and CDR2 FYNNEI. Trimming removed 1 base from V and 2 bases from J; junction bases left unmatched: 2. This CDR3 is 14 amino acids long. CDR3 amino acids: CASSEGGTTYEQYF. CDR3 sequence (DNA): TGTGCCAGCAGTGAAGGGGGGACTACCTACGAGCAGTACTTC.

This clonotype was counted at least ten times. This rearrangement joins TRBV6-1 to TRBJ1-5, with TRBD1 as a possible D gene (6 bases). V lost 0 bases to trimming and J lost 7 bases, with 13 bases between them. The germline CDR1 and CDR2 sequences are MNHNS and SASEGT. The CDR3 spans 15 residues. The CDR3 coding sequence is TGTGCCAGCAGTGAAGCTGGACAGAGCGGGCAGCCCCAGCATTTT. This encodes CASSEAGQSGQPQHF.

There are many counts of this clonotype. V and J are TRBV2 and TRBJ2-5; maybe TRBD2 (6 bases). CDR1 is SNHLY, CDR2 FYNNEI, per germline. V gave up 10 bases and J gave up 5 bases, with 14 bases separating them. CDR3 length: 12 amino acids. CDR3 DNA: TGTGCCACCCAGGGTCGGGGGGAGACCCAGTACTTC. It specifies CATQGRGETQYF.

In this sample, this clonotype turned up many times. The CDR3 loop is CASSLLFPWGQGEKLFF. DNA of the CDR3: TGTGCCAGCAGTTTGCTCTTCCCGTGGGGGCAGGGTGAAAAACTGTTTTTT. This chain links TRBV28 with TRBJ1-4; possibly TRBD1 for D (6 bases). This CDR3 comprises 17 residues. Trimming left V 3 bases short and J 7 bases short, with 21 bases between. Germline lookup yields CDR1 MDHEN and CDR2 SYDVKM.

This clonotype appeared once. The chain links TRBV5-1 to TRBJ2-3; TRBD1 aligns across 9 bases. Trimming at V came to 4 bases and at J to 4 bases, leaving 10 bases not matched to a gene. The germline V gene encodes CDR1 SGHRS and CDR2 YFSETQ. This CDR3 has 16 amino acids. The CDR3 here is CASSAGTGRMADTQYF. The CDR3 bases are TGCGCCAGCAGCGCCGGGACAGGGAGAATGGCAGATACGCAGTATTTT.

In this sample, this clonotype turned up many times. J is TRBJ2-7 and V is TRBV12-3 or TRBV12-4; D is uncertain. Trimming left V 6 bases short and J 5 bases short, with 11 bases between. The CDR3 runs to 12 residues. This chain's CDR3 is CASSRIRDEQYF. Written as DNA, the CDR3 is TGTGCCAGCAGCCGAATCCGGGACGAGCAGTACTTC.